This T cell receptor (beta chain) was retrieved from a study of blood T cell repertoires in COVID-19. Study details: Material from acute and convalescent COVID-19 was sourced from the United States, Italy and Spain.

Germline values: CDR1 SNHLY, CDR2 FYNNEI. Trimming cost V 6 bases and J 3 bases, with 17 bases left between them. The CDR3 extends over 16 amino acids. Clones were read by immunoSEQ multiplex PCR, and TCRdb kept only the in-frame ones, dropping some. The sample has 250,000 or so clones, roughly 86% seen once. This clone was seen a single time. Symptom resolution, clearance, or two negative PCRs marked the recovered donors of Cohort 3. The specimen sequenced was PBMCs or T cells enriched from blood (not recorded which). The chain is built from TRBV2 and TRBJ1-4; D is perhaps TRBD1 (5 bases). The TCR sequence derives from a woman younger than 35 who had recovered from COVID-19. CDR3 sequence (DNA): TGTGCCAGCAGCGGGGGAGTGAGCGCCGCTAATGAAAAACTGTTTTTT. Encoded protein: CASSGGVSAANEKLFF.